Shown below are 28 T cell receptor beta chains from a single sample sequenced in a study of cytomegalovirus exposure and HLA in healthy donors. PCR used 60 Vbeta primers and 13 Jbeta primers. The table came from immunoSEQ multiplex PCR; TCRdb's copy has only in-frame clones and leaves some out. The data hold roughly 190,000 clones, with 75% to 85% observed a single time. The sample was PBMCs. The receptors originated from a woman between 18 and 29 years old in good health and CMV-seronegative.

Note on this clone: Relative to the germline gene, one junction end is altered; a read error may explain this. This chain connects TRBV6-1 to TRBJ2-3; a possible D gene is TRBD2 (6 bases). Germline V gene lookup returns CDR1 MNHNS and CDR2 SASEGT. CDR3 length equals 17 residues. In nucleotides, the CDR3 is TGTGCCAGCAGGGAAGACTTTTTAGCGGCTAGCACAGATACGCAGTATTTT. Translating gives CASREDFLAASTDTQYF.

The chain employs TRBV9 and TRBJ2-3, with D possibly TRBD2 on 7 matching bases. Germline assignment: CDR1 SGDLS and CDR2 YYNGEE. Trimming removed 3 bases from V and 2 bases from J, with 16 bases in between. CDR3 length: 16 residues. For the CDR3, the DNA is TGTGCCAGCAGCGCGGGGAGGGGGAGAGACACAGATACGCAGTATTTT. Protein: CASSAGRGRDTDTQYF.

J is TRBJ1-2 and V is TRBV5-1; D is unclear. This CDR3 is 13 amino acids long. CDR1 is SGHRS, CDR2 YFSETQ, per germline. V lost 0 bases and J lost 1, with 4 bases in between. CDR3 sequence: CASSLAVNYGYTF. CDR3 nucleotides: TGCGCCAGCAGCTTGGCAGTTAACTATGGCTACACCTTC.

The gene calls are TRBV7-9 and TRBJ2-7; D may be TRBD2 (7 bases). V was pared by 7 bases and J by 5 bases, with 15 bases between. From germline, CDR1 is SEHNR and CDR2 FQNEAQ (reference sequence). The CDR3 runs 13 residues. The CDR3 region has the DNA TGTGCCAGCAACCCCGGAGGGGGGGACGAGCAGTACTTC. It yields the protein CASNPGGGDEQYF.

The chain couples TRBV27 to TRBJ2-1; TRBD2 matches 8 bases. Germline V gene data show CDR1 as MNHEY and CDR2 as SMNVEV (reference sequence). The V segment lost 2 bases and the J segment 2 bases; nucleotides outside the gene matches: 2. The CDR3 length is 15 residues. The CDR3 sequence: CASSLDSGAYNEQFF. CDR3 DNA: TGTGCCAGCAGTTTAGATAGCGGGGCCTACAATGAGCAGTTCTTC.

V gene TRBV10-1 combines with J gene TRBJ2-2, with D possibly TRBD2 on 6 matching bases. From germline, CDR1 is WNHNN and CDR2 SYGVQD (reference sequence). V lost 7 bases and J lost 3, with 9 bases in between. This CDR3 contains 13 residues. CDR3 in amino acids: CASKTGDTGELFF. DNA for the CDR3: TGCGCCAGCAAGACGGGGGACACCGGGGAGCTGTTTTTT.

The chain joins TRBV5-6 to TRBJ2-2; 7 bases map to TRBD2. The CDR3 contains 17 residues. From germline, CDR1 is SGHDT and CDR2 YYEEEE. The V and J ends lost 3 bases and 5 bases, in that order; junction bases with no gene match: 13. CDR3 DNA sequence: TGTGCCAGCAGCTGGCGGGGGTCGGGCGCTAAGACCGGGGAGCTGTTTTTT. Translated, it gives CASSWRGSGAKTGELFF.

The chain employs TRBV6-5 and TRBJ2-7; TRBD1 might be the D (6 bases). CDR1 is MNHEY and CDR2 is SVGAGI in the germline V gene. CDR3 length equals 14 residues. V gave up 7 bases and J gave up 2 bases, with 15 bases separating them. CDR3 nucleotides: TGTGCCAGCAAAGCCCAAGGACAGCCCTACGAGCAGTACTTC. This gives the protein CASKAQGQPYEQYF.

The chain uses TRBV28 and TRBJ2-1; 11 bases match TRBD1. Germline V gives CDR1 MDHEN, CDR2 SYDVKM. This CDR3 is 16 amino acids long. The V and J ends lost 1 base and 7 bases, in that order; junction bases with no gene match: 6. The CDR3 loop reads CASSLFGTGGRNEQFF. CDR3 nucleotide sequence: TGTGCCAGCAGTTTATTCGGGACAGGGGGGCGGAATGAGCAGTTCTTC. Based on the CDR3 plus reference TRBV28 and TRBJ2-1, the full variable domain is DVKVTQSSRYLVKRTGEKVFLECVQDMDHENMFWYRQDPGLGLRLIYFSYDVKMKEKGDIPEGYSVSREKKERFSLILESASTNQTSMYLCASSLFGTGGRNEQFFGPGTRLTVL.

The V and J genes are TRBV27 and TRBJ2-7; 10 bases agree with TRBD1. The length of the CDR3 is 14 residues. Germline assignment: CDR1 MNHEY and CDR2 SMNVEV (reference sequence). With 8 bases clipped from V and 6 bases from J, the junction kept 10 bases outside the gene matches. CDR3 loop: CASGTGTGAGEQYF. CDR3 DNA sequence: TGTGCCAGCGGGACCGGGACAGGGGCAGGCGAGCAGTACTTC.

V gene TRBV7-9 combines with J gene TRBJ2-5; D is possibly TRBD1 (6 bases). V lost 0 bases and J lost 5, with 13 bases in between. This CDR3 is 15 amino acids long. Germline V gene data show CDR1 as SEHNR and CDR2 as FQNEAQ (reference sequence). The CDR3 bases are TGTGCCAGCAGCTTAGCCCGGGCTGGACAGGAGACCCAGTACTTC. This sequence encodes CASSLARAGQETQYF.

V gene TRBV29-1 combines with J gene TRBJ2-2; 12 bases line up with TRBD2. Germline V gene lookup returns CDR1 SQVTM and CDR2 ANQGSEA. The trim removed 6 bases at V and 4 bases at J, leaving 12 bases unmatched. The CDR3 extends over 17 amino acids. The DNA for the CDR3 is TGCAGCGTCCTGACTCTAGCGGGGGGGATCGGCACCGGGGAGCTGTTTTTT. This sequence encodes CSVLTLAGGIGTGELFF.

The chain is built from TRBV6-6 and TRBJ1-5, with TRBD1 as a possible D gene (5 bases). Germline V lookup: CDR1 MNHNY, CDR2 SVGAGI (reference sequence). The V gene lost 2 bases and the J gene lost 2 bases, with 7 bases spanning the gap. The CDR3 is 14 amino acids. The CDR3 nucleotides are TGTGCCAGCAGTTACGGACAAGGCAATCAGCCCCAGCATTTT. Protein: CASSYGQGNQPQHF.

The chain is built from TRBV6-5 and TRBJ1-1, with D perhaps TRBD1 (6 bases). CDR3 length equals 13 residues. Germline CDR1 MNHEY, CDR2 SVGAGI. V lost 8 bases and J lost 1, with 11 bases in between. The CDR3 region has the DNA TGTGCCAGCGGTGACAGGCCGAACACTGAAGCTTTCTTT. This translates into CASGDRPNTEAFF.

This chain joins TRBV7-3 and TRBJ2-7; TRBD1 matches 8 bases. The germline CDR1 and CDR2 sequences are SGHTA and FQGTGA. Losses at the gene ends were 1 base for V and 5 bases for J; bases not matched to a gene: 1. The CDR3 extends over 13 amino acids. CDR3: CASSLIQGDEQYF. CDR3 sequence (DNA): TGTGCCAGCAGCTTAATACAGGGGGACGAGCAGTACTTC.

The chain has TRBV5-4 and TRBJ2-5; D remains ambiguous. Per germline, CDR1 SGHNT and CDR2 YYREEE (reference sequence). Trimming left V 4 bases short and J 1 base short, with 14 bases between. The CDR3 contains 15 residues. CDR3 sequence reads: CASSPSNGFQETQYF. DNA for the CDR3: TGTGCCAGCAGCCCCTCGAACGGTTTCCAAGAGACCCAGTACTTC.

The J gene is TRBJ2-1, the V gene TRBV19, with 9 bases matching TRBD1. The germline CDR1 and CDR2 sequences are LNHDA and SQIVND (reference sequence). With V trimmed by 8 bases and J by 4 bases, 18 bases remained unmatched. The CDR3 is 18 amino acids. CDR3 nucleotides: TGTGCCAGTTTCTGGACAGGGGAATGGACCCCGGGGTACAATGAGCAGTTCTTC. As protein: CASFWTGEWTPGYNEQFF. The full variable domain, with the rest looked up from reference TRBV19 and TRBJ2-1, is DGGITQSPKYLFRKEGQNVTLSCEQNLNHDAMYWYRQDPGQGLRLIYYSQIVNDFQKGDIAEGYSVSREKKESFPLTVTSAQKNPTAFYLCASFWTGEWTPGYNEQFFGPGTRLTVL.

The rearrangement joins TRBV7-9 to TRBJ1-4; no clear D gene. This CDR3 contains 14 residues. CDR1 is SEHNR, CDR2 FQNEAQ, per germline (reference sequence). V lost 3 bases and J 8 bases, leaving 13 bases between the germline ends. CDR3 DNA sequence: TGTGCCAGCAGCTTCGACGGAGGGAGGGAAAAACTGTTTTTT. This sequence encodes CASSFDGGREKLFF.

The chain uses TRBV28 and TRBJ1-5; D is undetermined. V was pared by 2 bases and J by 6 bases, with 17 bases between. Germline CDR1 is MDHEN and CDR2 is SYDVKM. CDR3 length equals 16 residues. DNA of the CDR3: TGTGCCAGCAGTTTAACGGGAAGGTCTGTTTTTCAGCCCCAGCATTTT. The encoded protein is CASSLTGRSVFQPQHF.

The V gene is TRBV28, the J gene TRBJ2-2, with 10 bases aligning to TRBD2. CDR3 length equals 17 residues. Per the germline V gene, CDR1 is MDHEN and CDR2 is SYDVKM. The V gene end was trimmed by 7 bases and the J gene end by 2 bases; junction bases not matched to a gene: 10. CDR3 bases: TGTGCCAGCACAGGGGATAGCGGGAGGCAAAACACCGGGGAGCTGTTTTTT. Translating gives CASTGDSGRQNTGELFF.

This clone was observed once. The chain recombines TRBV19 with TRBJ2-1, with TRBD2 matching 15 bases. CDR3 length: 16 amino acids. Germline CDR1 and CDR2: LNHDA and SQIVND (reference sequence). Trimming at V came to 5 bases and at J to 2 bases, leaving 1 base not matched to a gene. CDR3 sequence: CASSRTSGGAYNEQFF. As DNA, the CDR3 is TGTGCCAGTAGTCGGACTAGCGGGGGGGCCTACAATGAGCAGTTCTTC.

This clone turned up a few times. J is TRBJ2-1 and V is TRBV7-3, with D possibly TRBD2 on 6 matching bases. The CDR3 consists of 15 residues. V was shortened by 0 bases and J by 6 bases, with 12 bases between the two germline ends. Per germline, CDR1 SGHTA and CDR2 FQGTGA. The CDR3 loop reads CASSLTITSLNEQFF. The CDR3 DNA reads TGTGCCAGCAGCTTAACTATAACTAGCCTCAATGAGCAGTTCTTC.

The chain carries TRBV28 and TRBJ2-5, with 8 bases matching TRBD2. With 5 bases clipped from V and 3 bases from J, the junction kept 5 bases outside the gene matches. Germline V CDR1 and CDR2: MDHEN, SYDVKM. This CDR3 is built from 14 residues. The CDR3 sequence is CASSSGGKKETQYF. The DNA for the CDR3 is TGTGCCAGCAGTAGCGGGGGAAAGAAAGAGACCCAGTACTTC.

The chain uses TRBV18 and TRBJ2-1, with 11 bases identical to TRBD1. V trimming: 3 bases; J trimming: 7 bases; junction bases outside the gene matches: 5. The CDR3 extends over 15 amino acids. Germline CDR1 KGHSH, CDR2 LQKENI. CDR3: CASSPIGTGGNEQFF. The CDR3 bases are TGTGCCAGCTCACCGATAGGGACAGGGGGTAATGAGCAGTTCTTC. The whole variable domain, filled in from reference TRBV18 and TRBJ2-1, reads NAGVMQNPRHLVRRRGQEARLRCSPMKGHSHVYWYRQLPEEGLKFMVYLQKENIIDESGMPKERFSAEFPKEGPSILRIQQVVRGDSAAYFCASSPIGTGGNEQFFGPGTRLTVL.

The CDR3 DNA reads TGCAGCGTGGGCTCCATGAACACTGAAGCTTTCTTT. Amino acid sequence: CSVGSMNTEAFF. The chain is built from TRBV29-1 and TRBJ1-1; no firm D call. V was shortened by 6 bases and J by 0 bases, with 8 bases between the two germline ends. The CDR3 covers 12 residues. CDR1 is SQVTM, CDR2 ANQGSEA, per germline.

J is TRBJ2-3 and V is TRBV7-9; a possible D gene is TRBD2 (6 bases). Germline lookup yields CDR1 SEHNR and CDR2 FQNEAQ (reference sequence). The CDR3 has 16 residues. The ends were cut back, 4 bases at V and 0 bases at J, with 14 bases in the middle. The CDR3 reads CASSSFHGRSTDTQYF. Here the CDR3 DNA reads TGTGCCAGCAGCTCCTTTCATGGGAGGAGCACAGATACGCAGTATTTT.

The chain employs TRBV27 and TRBJ2-7; 13 nucleotides match TRBD2. The trim removed 5 bases at V and 4 bases at J, leaving 8 bases unmatched. Germline V gene lookup returns CDR1 MNHEY and CDR2 SMNVEV (reference sequence). This CDR3 region has 16 residues. The CDR3 loop is CASSQGTSGTSYEQYF. CDR3 coding DNA: TGTGCCAGCAGTCAAGGGACTAGCGGGACCTCTTACGAGCAGTACTTC.

The CDR3 is CASSLTRQGAIPLFF. For the CDR3, the DNA is TGTGCCAGCAGTTTAACCCGACAGGGAGCCATCCCACTGTTTTTT. This chain joins TRBV27 and TRBJ1-4; TRBD1 matches 7 bases. The J segment lost 13 bases and the V segment lost 2 bases, leaving 13 bases of the junction unmatched. The CDR3 extends over 15 amino acids. Germline V gene sequence: CDR1 MNHEY, CDR2 SMNVEV (reference sequence). The full variable domain, completed using reference TRBV27 and TRBJ1-4, is EAQVTQNPRYLITVTGKKLTVTCSQNMNHEYMSWYRQDPGLGLRQIYYSMNVEVTDKGDVPEGYKVSRKEKRNFPLILESPSPNQTSLYFCASSLTRQGAIPLFFGSGTQLSVL.